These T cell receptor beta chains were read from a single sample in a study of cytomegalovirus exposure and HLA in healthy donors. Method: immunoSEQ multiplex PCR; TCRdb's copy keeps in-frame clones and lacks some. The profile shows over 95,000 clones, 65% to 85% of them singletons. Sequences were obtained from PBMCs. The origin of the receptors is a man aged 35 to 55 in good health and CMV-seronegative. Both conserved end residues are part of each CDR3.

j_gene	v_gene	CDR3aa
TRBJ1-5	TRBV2	CAGSLTGRNNQPQHF
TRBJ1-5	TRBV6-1	CASSEEGGRYSNQPQHF
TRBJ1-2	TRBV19	CASSIVGQGTYYGYTF
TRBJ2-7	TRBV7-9	CASSSGTKGHEQYF
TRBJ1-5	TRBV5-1	CASSLDSYSNQPQHF
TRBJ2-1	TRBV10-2	CASRRETSSFDEQFF
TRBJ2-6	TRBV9	CASNPGLAGSGANVLTF
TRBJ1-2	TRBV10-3	CAISDPTGFDYGYTF
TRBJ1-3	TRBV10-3	CAISDTDGNTIYF
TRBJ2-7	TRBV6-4	CASKDRAYEQYF
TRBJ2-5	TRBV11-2	CASSPLVTTETQYF
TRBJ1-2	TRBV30	CAWSVLSRPDRGKDYTF
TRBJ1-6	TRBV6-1	CASSAGPNSPLHF
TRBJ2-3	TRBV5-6	CASSSSTDTQYF
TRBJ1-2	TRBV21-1	CASSKARQGNGYTF
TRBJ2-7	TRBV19	CASSIGTGVHEQYF
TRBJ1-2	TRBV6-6	CASIGTYGYTF
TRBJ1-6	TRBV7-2	CASSLVTGTGRNSPLHF
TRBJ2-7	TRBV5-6	CASSLAPGHSYEQYF
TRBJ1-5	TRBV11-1	CASGQAQNQPQHF
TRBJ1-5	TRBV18	CASSPDRNQPQHF
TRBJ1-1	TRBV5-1	CASRFGQGYTEAFF
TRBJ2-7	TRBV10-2	CASSEVNRAGVGQYF
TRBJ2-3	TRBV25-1	CASSEWEVVDTQYF
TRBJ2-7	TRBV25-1	CASSGQGVSYEQYF
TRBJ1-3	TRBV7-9	CASSLTGGRAGNTIYF
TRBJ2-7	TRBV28	CAAGGGYEQYF
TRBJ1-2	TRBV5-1	CASSNNTGANYGYTF
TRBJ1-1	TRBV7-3	CASSLTGADEAFF
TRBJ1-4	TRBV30	CAWSVRNEKLFF
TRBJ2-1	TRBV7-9	CASSPTSGSLGNEQFF
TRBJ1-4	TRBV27	CASSLWADATNEKLFF
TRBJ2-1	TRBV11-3	CASSLEGGSGKNEQFF
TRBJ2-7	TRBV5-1	CASSLAGDEQYF
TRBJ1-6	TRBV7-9	CASQPYSGSYNSPLHF
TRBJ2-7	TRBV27	CASSLFMSGGPYEQYF
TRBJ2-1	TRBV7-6	CASSLVKRQGTEQFF
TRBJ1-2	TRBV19	CASNPDSGRDGYTF
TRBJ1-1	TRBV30	CAWSSRGEAFF
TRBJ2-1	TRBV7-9	CASSLEVLAVGNEQFF
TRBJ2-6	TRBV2	CASSENRGLGANVLTF
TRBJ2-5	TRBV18	CASSPRQTGDRQETQYF
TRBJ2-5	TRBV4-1	CASSPGDRKETQYF
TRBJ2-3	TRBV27	CASSFLRADTQYF
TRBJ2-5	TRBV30	CAWSRLAAETQYF
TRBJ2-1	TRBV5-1	CASSLRGGPDEQFF
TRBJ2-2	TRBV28	CATRPGQSTGELFF
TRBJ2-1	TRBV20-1	CSHGLAHEQFF
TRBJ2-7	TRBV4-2	CASSQELAGPYEQYF
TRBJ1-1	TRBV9	CASSKGVTDNTEAFF
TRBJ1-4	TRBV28	CASSAHATGAEKLFF
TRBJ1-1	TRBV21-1	CASSHRRGEDTEAFF
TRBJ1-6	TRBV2	CASSAIESGSPLHF
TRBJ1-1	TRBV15	CATSRERAPNTEAFF